This entry lists 2 T cell receptor beta chains sequenced from one sample in a study of somatic mutations in cytotoxic T cells in rheumatoid arthritis. Data came from immunoSEQ multiplex PCR; TCRdb stores just in-frame clones and leaves some out. The sample lists some 9,900 clones, approximately 80% occurring once. The sequenced sample consisted of CD8+ T cells sorted from blood. The source is an adult with rheumatoid arthritis.

The chain has TRBV19 and TRBJ1-1; D is perhaps TRBD1 (5 bases). This CDR3 comprises 16 residues. V was pared by 11 bases and J by 0 bases, with 22 bases between. CDR1 is LNHDA and CDR2 is SQIVND in the germline V gene (reference sequence). The CDR3: CARPESRVPMNTEAFF. The CDR3 DNA reads as TGTGCCCGGCCGGAGAGCAGGGTTCCTATGAACACTGAAGCTTTCTTT.

The table lists this clone with a few counts. This chain uses TRBV19 with TRBJ2-7; the match to TRBD2 covers 7 bases. Germline CDR1 LNHDA, CDR2 SQIVND (reference sequence). The CDR3 has 14 residues. The J segment lost 0 bases and the V segment lost 3 bases, leaving 2 bases of the junction unmatched. DNA for the CDR3: TGTGCCAGTAGTATCGGGGGGTTCTCCTACGAGCAGTACTTC. Translation: CASSIGGFSYEQYF.